The next 21 T cell receptor beta chains were all read from a single sample in a study of cytomegalovirus exposure and HLA in healthy donors. Researchers ran the PCR with 60 Vbeta and 13 Jbeta primers. Sequenced by immunoSEQ multiplex PCR; TCRdb stores in-frame clones only, minus some. Altogether some 140,000 clones are present, approximately 82% being singletons, with the ten largest covering less than 2%. The sequenced material came from PBMCs. The receptors derive from a man between 35 and 55 years old in good health and CMV-seronegative.

V gene TRBV6-4 combines with J gene TRBJ2-2, with D maybe TRBD2 (6 bases). Trimming left V 5 bases short and J 6 bases short, with 13 bases between. This CDR3 is 14 amino acids long. Per the germline V gene, CDR1 is MRHNA and CDR2 is SNTAGT. The CDR3 is CASSLRLGPGELFF. In DNA, the CDR3 is TGTGCCAGCAGTCTCAGACTAGGGCCCGGGGAGCTGTTTTTT.

A remark on this clone: The junction shows a germline mismatch at one end, possibly a read error. The chain is built from TRBV7-9 and TRBJ2-7, with D unclear. There are 12 residues in the CDR3. CDR1 is SEHNR, CDR2 FQNEAQ, per germline (reference sequence). The DNA of the CDR3 is TGTTCCAGCAGCTCCACAAAGTACGAGCAGTACTTC. This encodes CSSSSTKYEQYF.

The rearrangement joins TRBV7-2 to TRBJ2-7; the match to TRBD2 covers 10 bases. Trimming cost V 1 base and J 1 base; bases outside gene matches: 7. CDR1 and CDR2 (germline): SGHTA, FQGNSA. The CDR3 is 17 amino acids. The chain's CDR3 is CASSLVAVSGGSYEQYF. For the CDR3, the DNA is TGTGCCAGCAGCTTAGTGGCGGTTAGCGGGGGGTCCTACGAGCAGTACTTC.

The chain carries TRBV5-1 and TRBJ2-7; TRBD1 agrees at 10 bases. The trim removed 4 bases at V and 4 bases at J, leaving 5 bases unmatched. The CDR3 length is 14 residues. Germline CDR1 is SGHRS and CDR2 is YFSETQ. CDR3 bases: TGCGCCAGCAGCCCGACAGGGGGCAAGTACGAGCAGTACTTC. This translates into CASSPTGGKYEQYF.

V gene TRBV27 combines with J gene TRBJ2-1; tentatively, D is TRBD2 (5 bases). CDR3 size: 14 residues. CDR1 is MNHEY, CDR2 SMNVEV, per germline (reference sequence). Trimming cost V 4 bases and J 8 bases, with 15 bases left between them. CDR3 region: CASSYSGGGDEQFF. The CDR3 DNA reads TGTGCCAGCAGTTATTCGGGCGGAGGCGATGAGCAGTTCTTC.

J is TRBJ2-7 and V is TRBV6-5, with D perhaps TRBD1 (6 bases). The CDR3 consists of 13 residues. Trimming took 8 bases from V and 1 from J, leaving 12 bases between them. Germline CDR1 MNHEY, CDR2 SVGAGI. CDR3 sequence (DNA): TGTGCCAGCCGACAGGCTAAATCCTACGAGCAGTACTTC. Translated, it gives CASRQAKSYEQYF.

The genes are TRBV18 and TRBJ1-2; D is unclear. CDR3 length: 13 amino acids. The germline V and J ends were trimmed by 2 bases and 8 bases, with 12 bases remaining between them. CDR1 and CDR2 (germline): KGHSH, LQKENI. CDR3 in DNA: TGTGCCAGCTCACCAGAGGCGCAGTGGGGCTACACCTTC. Its protein product is CASSPEAQWGYTF.

The table lists this clone with a count of one. The chain uses TRBV20-1 and TRBJ2-3; D is unresolved. Germline CDR1 and CDR2: DFQATT and SNEGSKA (reference sequence). This CDR3 region has 11 residues. Trimming shortened V by 5 bases and J by 4 bases, and 7 bases separated the two germline ends. CDR3 sequence (DNA): TGCAGTGCTTACCTATCAGATACGCAGTATTTT. It encodes CSAYLSDTQYF.

The chain couples TRBV6-1 to TRBJ2-7; D unresolved. The CDR3 sequence is 13 residues long. Germline CDR1 MNHNS, CDR2 SASEGT. The V end lost 2 bases, the J end lost 2 bases, and 7 bases lay between the germline ends. The CDR3 region is CASSELGTYEQYF. CDR3 nucleotides: TGTGCCAGCAGTGAATTGGGCACCTACGAGCAGTACTTC.

This CDR3 reads CASSQEWTSGGHVQV. Here the CDR3 DNA reads TGCGCCAGCAGCCAAGAGTGGACTAGCGGGGGGCACGTTCAGGTC. This rearrangement joins TRBV4-1 to TRBJ2-7, with TRBD2 matching 14 bases. Germline CDR1 and CDR2: MGHRA and YSYEKL. The CDR3 consists of 15 residues.

The chain has TRBV29-1 and TRBJ1-3; 7 bases line up with TRBD1. V lost 4 bases and J lost 3; bases outside the gene matches: 12. The CDR3 spans 16 residues. Germline V gene data show CDR1 as SQVTM and CDR2 as ANQGSEA. The CDR3 sequence is CSVGASGTENGNTIYF. The CDR3 bases are TGCAGCGTTGGAGCCTCCGGGACAGAGAATGGAAACACCATATATTTT.

The rearrangement links TRBV9 to TRBJ2-3, with D perhaps matching TRBD2 (6 bases). The CDR3 is made up of 15 amino acids. Between the trimmed V and J ends, which lost 0 bases and 1 base, there was a span of 9 bases. CDR1 and CDR2 from the germline V gene are SGDLS and YYNGEE. The CDR3 nucleotides read TGTGCCAGCAGCGTAGATCAGCGGGGCACAGATACGCAGTATTTT. Translated, it gives CASSVDQRGTDTQYF.

The V gene is TRBV13, the J gene TRBJ2-1, with D maybe TRBD2 (6 bases). Per the germline V gene, CDR1 is PRHDT and CDR2 is FYEKMQ (reference sequence). The CDR3 loop spans 16 amino acids. V was trimmed by 6 bases and J by 7 bases, leaving 22 bases between them. The chain's CDR3 is CASRQTGLYSGNEQFF. The CDR3 nucleotides read TGTGCCAGCAGACAGACGGGACTGTACTCGGGGAATGAGCAGTTCTTC.

The chain uses TRBV9 and TRBJ2-1; 7 bases are a match to TRBD1. J gave up 1 base and V 0 bases, and 1 base lay outside the gene matches. This CDR3 region has 15 residues. Germline V lookup: CDR1 SGDLS, CDR2 YYNGEE. The CDR3 protein is CASSVVGQSYNEQFF. The CDR3 coding sequence is TGTGCCAGCAGCGTAGTGGGACAGTCCTACAATGAGCAGTTCTTC. Drawing the rest from reference TRBV9 and TRBJ2-1, the complete variable domain is DSGVTQTPKHLITATGQRVTLRCSPRSGDLSVYWYQQSLDQGLQFLIQYYNGEERAKGNILERFSAQQFPDLHSELNLSSLELGDSALYFCASSVVGQSYNEQFFGPGTRLTVL.

V is TRBV6-1 and J is TRBJ2-3; the match to TRBD2 covers 9 bases. V shed 4 bases and J 3 bases; nucleotides not matched to a gene: 2. Per the germline V gene, CDR1 is MNHNS and CDR2 is SASEGT. CDR3 size: 14 residues. The CDR3 DNA sequence: TGTGCCAGCAGTGCTAGCGGGGTAACAGATACGCAGTATTTT. Residues: CASSASGVTDTQYF.

The chain joins TRBV4-3 to TRBJ2-1; TRBD2 matches at 12 bases. This CDR3 is built from 19 residues. Germline loops: CDR1 LGHNA, CDR2 YSLEER. After removal of 1 base from V and 5 bases from J, the junction contained 12 bases not matched to a gene. The CDR3 reads CASSQGASGGVGLHNEQFF. CDR3 sequence (DNA): TGCGCCAGCAGCCAAGGGGCTAGCGGGGGGGTAGGATTACACAATGAGCAGTTCTTC.

The rearrangement links TRBV7-2 to TRBJ2-7; TRBD1 matches 7 bases. Per the germline V gene, CDR1 is SGHTA and CDR2 is FQGNSA. J was trimmed by 5 bases and V by 7 bases; bases with no gene match: 11. This CDR3 region has 14 residues. This CDR3 is CASTPTGMYNEQYF. CDR3 DNA sequence: TGTGCCAGCACGCCGACAGGGATGTATAACGAGCAGTACTTC. Looking up the rest from reference TRBV7-2 and TRBJ2-7 gives the full variable domain: GAGVSQSPSNKVTEKGKDVELRCDPISGHTALYWYRQSLGQGLEFLIYFQGNSAPDKSGLPSDRFSAERTGGSVSTLTIQRTQQEDSAVYLCASTPTGMYNEQYFGPGTRLTVT.

This rearrangement joins TRBV5-1 to TRBJ2-7; 7 nucleotides match TRBD2. CDR1 is SGHRS, CDR2 YFSETQ, per germline. The V segment lost 4 bases and the J segment 3 bases; nucleotides outside the gene matches: 4. This CDR3 region has 13 residues. The CDR3 DNA follows: TGCGCCAGCAGCCAGCGCGGGAGCTACGAGCAGTACTTC. Translation gives CASSQRGSYEQYF. The complete variable domain, with remaining parts taken from reference TRBV5-1 and TRBJ2-7, reads KAGVTQTPRYLIKTRGQQVTLSCSPISGHRSVSWYQQTPGQGLQFLFEYFSETQRNKGNFPGRFSGRQFSNSRSEMNVSTLELGDSALYLCASSQRGSYEQYFGPGTRLTVT.

The chain recombines TRBV4-1 with TRBJ2-1; 9 nucleotides agree with TRBD1. The CDR3 runs 16 residues. With V trimmed by 0 bases and J by 7 bases, 7 bases remained unmatched. Germline CDR1 MGHRA, CDR2 YSYEKL. The CDR3 DNA reads as TGCGCCAGCAGCCAAGATTCGGGACAGGGAAGGAATGAGCAGTTCTTC. It specifies CASSQDSGQGRNEQFF.

V is TRBV11-3 and J is TRBJ2-3, with TRBD1 as a possible D gene (5 bases). V shed 5 bases and J shed 0 bases, with 12 bases lying between them. Germline V lookup: CDR1 SGHNT, CDR2 YENEEA. The CDR3 has 15 amino acids. CDR3 amino acids: CASSRWGRSTDTQYF. The CDR3, as DNA: TGTGCCAGCAGCCGCTGGGGCAGAAGCACAGATACGCAGTATTTT.

The chain is built from TRBV19 and TRBJ2-7; D is possibly TRBD2 (6 bases). V lost 4 bases and J lost 6, with 10 bases in between. The germline V gene has CDR1 LNHDA and CDR2 SQIVND (reference sequence). The CDR3 runs to 12 residues. The CDR3: CASSKLGGEQYF. DNA of the CDR3: TGTGCCAGTAGTAAGCTGGGGGGCGAGCAGTACTTC.